Below, 24 T cell receptor beta chains from the same sample are listed, as sequenced in a study of blood T cell repertoires in COVID-19. Clones were sequenced by immunoSEQ multiplex PCR, and TCRdb holds only the in-frame ones, with some missing. The data contain roughly 64,000 clones, around 86% of them seen just once; the ten biggest clones take up roughly 1.2%. The source material was peripheral blood. The origin of the receptors is a man aged 40-49 years with acute or convalescent COVID-19.

The CDR3 is CASTTGMVTGELFF. In nucleotides, the CDR3 is TGCGCCAGCACTACAGGGATGGTAACCGGGGAGCTGTTTTTT. The rearrangement links TRBV5-1 to TRBJ2-2, with D tentatively TRBD1 (6 bases). The CDR3 spans 14 residues. Trimming removed 6 bases from V and 5 bases from J, with 14 bases in between. Germline CDR1 SGHRS, CDR2 YFSETQ.

The chain combines TRBV10-3 with TRBJ2-5, with 8 bases identical to TRBD2. The V gene end was trimmed by 6 bases and the J gene end by 4 bases; junction bases not matched to a gene: 4. The CDR3 spans 13 residues. Germline V gene lookup returns CDR1 ENHRY and CDR2 SYGVKD. This CDR3 is CAISPGLGETQYF. CDR3 nucleotide sequence: TGTGCCATCAGCCCGGGACTAGGAGAGACCCAGTACTTC.

This clone turned up a few times. J is TRBJ1-5 and V is TRBV30; D uncertain. V lost 0 bases, J lost 3 bases, and 6 bases lay in between. The CDR3 loop spans 13 amino acids. Per germline, CDR1 GTSNPN and CDR2 SVGIG (reference sequence). The CDR3 reads CAWSVRSNQPQHF. The CDR3 region has the DNA TGTGCCTGGAGTGTACGGTCCAATCAGCCCCAGCATTTT.

V and J are TRBV24-1 and TRBJ2-1; maybe TRBD2 (6 bases). The V gene's germline CDR1 is KGHDR and CDR2 SFDVKD. Trimming removed 1 base from V and 4 bases from J, with 13 bases in between. CDR3 length equals 16 residues. DNA for the CDR3: TGTGCCACCAGTGATTTTGGTCGGGGGAGGTACAATGAGCAGTTCTTC. Its translation: CATSDFGRGRYNEQFF.

In its sample, this clone was seen a few times. The J gene is TRBJ2-7, the V gene TRBV2; tentatively, D is TRBD2 (5 bases). Germline CDR1 reads SNHLY; CDR2 reads FYNNEI. The CDR3 length is 13 residues. Trimming stripped 1 base from V and 7 bases from J, with 11 bases between. CDR3 protein: CASSEGPSPEQYF. DNA of the CDR3: TGTGCCAGCAGTGAAGGTCCTAGCCCGGAGCAGTACTTC.

The chain couples TRBV20-1 to TRBJ2-7; TRBD1 is a possible D gene (7 bases). CDR1 DFQATT and CDR2 SNEGSKA come from the germline V gene (reference sequence). CDR3 length: 15 amino acids. The ends were cut back, 3 bases at V and 0 bases at J, with 15 bases in the middle. CDR3 protein: CSASRGTEASYEQYF. The CDR3 DNA sequence: TGCAGTGCTAGTCGCGGGACAGAGGCCTCCTACGAGCAGTACTTC.

The J gene is TRBJ1-5, the V gene TRBV28, with D perhaps matching TRBD1 (5 bases). Trimming stripped 4 bases from V and 6 bases from J, with 7 bases between. This CDR3 region has 12 residues. Per germline, CDR1 MDHEN and CDR2 SYDVKM. CDR3 nucleotide sequence: TGTGCCAGCAGTTCAGGGTCTCAGCCCCAGCATTTT. Translating gives CASSSGSQPQHF.

This clone has just a few counts. This chain links TRBV11-2 with TRBJ1-1; 9 bases align to TRBD1. V shed 1 base, J shed 14 bases, and the junction held 8 bases outside the gene matches. Germline values: CDR1 SGHAT, CDR2 FQNNGV. The CDR3 spans 13 residues. The CDR3 DNA reads TGTGCCAGCAGCTTAGGGACAGGGGTAAGGGCGTTCTTT. Its translation is CASSLGTGVRAFF.

The rearrangement uses TRBV7-8 and TRBJ1-5, with TRBD1 identical over 7 bases. V lost 1 base to trimming and J lost 3 bases; unmatched junction nucleotides: 6. The germline V gene has CDR1 SGHVS and CDR2 FQNEAQ. This CDR3 contains 16 residues. CDR3 residues: CASSLVTGNYNQPQHF. The CDR3 region has the DNA TGTGCCAGCAGCTTAGTGACAGGGAATTACAATCAGCCCCAGCATTTT. Full variable domain (rest looked up from reference TRBV7-8 and TRBJ1-5): GAGVSQSPRYKVAKRGQDVALRCDPISGHVSLFWYQQALGQGPEFLTYFQNEAQLDKSGLPSDRFFAERPEGSVSTLKIQRTQQEDSAVYLCASSLVTGNYNQPQHFGDGTRLSIL.

V and J are TRBV12-5 and TRBJ1-1, with D unclear. Germline assignment: CDR1 LGHNT and CDR2 FRNRAP. The CDR3 is 14 residues long. Trimming shortened V by 0 bases and J by 5 bases, and 10 bases separated the two germline ends. The CDR3 coding sequence is TGTGCTAGTGGTTTGGTACTAGGAGCGACTGAAGCTTTCTTT. As protein: CASGLVLGATEAFF.

The rearrangement joins TRBV3-1 (or the pseudogene TRBV3-2) to TRBJ2-7; D is undetermined. CDR1 and CDR2 (germline): LGHDT, YNNKEL (reference sequence). The CDR3 runs 12 residues. V was cut by 0 bases and J by 7 bases, with 7 bases left in between. Written as DNA, the CDR3 is TGTGCCAGCAGCCAAGATGTCAGGGAGCAGTACTTC. It is translated as CASSQDVREQYF.

This chain links TRBV12-3 or TRBV12-4 with TRBJ1-2, with a weak D call TRBD1 (5 bases). Trimming took off 2 bases at V and 10 bases at J, with 11 bases between the two ends. This CDR3 spans 12 amino acids. CDR3 nucleotides: TGTGCCAGCAGTTTACCCGACAGCGTCTACACCTTC. This gives the protein CASSLPDSVYTF.

The CDR3 nucleotides read TGTGCCAGCAGCCAAGTCGGACAGGGGAATGGCTACACCTTC. Translating gives CASSQVGQGNGYTF. The chain joins TRBV3-1 (or the pseudogene TRBV3-2) to TRBJ1-2, with 9 positions matching TRBD1. V gave up 1 base and J gave up 6 bases; unmatched junction bases: 3. CDR3 size: 14 residues. The germline gives CDR1 LGHDT, CDR2 YNNKEL (reference sequence).

The chain employs TRBV11-2 and TRBJ1-1; no reliable D call. V was clipped by 5 bases and J by 6 bases, with 10 bases between them. The CDR3 spans 12 residues. Germline assignment: CDR1 SGHAT and CDR2 FQNNGV. CDR3 protein: CASSGGGSEAFF. CDR3 coding DNA: TGTGCCAGCAGCGGCGGAGGGTCTGAAGCTTTCTTT.

This clone was counted between two and nine times. The rearrangement uses TRBV10-3 and TRBJ1-2; D might be TRBD1 (6 bases). The germline V and J ends were trimmed by 11 bases and 3 bases, with 16 bases remaining between them. Looked up from germline, CDR1 is ENHRY and CDR2 is SYGVKD. The CDR3 is made up of 13 amino acids. The CDR3 DNA reads as TGTGCCGTAACCAGGGGAGGGGACTATGGCTACACCTTC. Translated, it gives CAVTRGGDYGYTF.

The V and J genes are TRBV15 and TRBJ2-5, with a tentative D call TRBD1 (5 bases). Between the trimmed V and J ends, which lost 0 bases and 5 bases, there was a span of 10 bases. This CDR3 has 14 amino acids. CDR1 and CDR2 from the germline V gene are LNHNV and YYDKDF (reference sequence). The CDR3 region has the DNA TGTGCCACCAGCAGAGAGGTAGGGGATGAGACCCAGTACTTC. This gives the protein CATSREVGDETQYF.

The genes are TRBV7-2 and TRBJ1-2; 8 bases are a match to TRBD1. The junction had 9 bases not matched to a gene; V was cut back by 2 bases and J by 4 bases. Germline V gene sequence: CDR1 SGHTA, CDR2 FQGNSA. The CDR3 runs to 16 residues. The CDR3, as DNA: TGTGCCAGCAGCTTATCCAAGACCGGGACAGGCTATGGCTACACCTTC. Protein sequence: CASSLSKTGTGYGYTF.

The chain carries TRBV9 and TRBJ1-1; no reliable D call. This CDR3 spans 14 amino acids. The V end lost 4 bases, the J end lost 5 bases, and 15 bases lay between the germline ends. The germline gives CDR1 SGDLS, CDR2 YYNGEE. The CDR3 region has the DNA TGTGCCAGCAGCATCGACCCCGGGAGTACTGAAGCTTTCTTT. This gives the protein CASSIDPGSTEAFF.

The V and J genes are TRBV5-4 and TRBJ2-1; 10 positions agree with TRBD2. In germline, CDR1 is SGHNT, CDR2 YYREEE (reference sequence). The V segment lost 4 bases and the J segment 4 bases; nucleotides outside the gene matches: 8. The CDR3 runs 16 residues. The CDR3 region is CASSTLTSGVYNEQFF. For the CDR3, the DNA is TGTGCCAGCAGCACCCTTACTAGCGGGGTATACAATGAGCAGTTCTTC.

The rearrangement uses TRBV20-1 and TRBJ1-2, with TRBD1 matching 7 bases. The CDR3 length is 11 residues. Per the germline V gene, CDR1 is DFQATT and CDR2 is SNEGSKA (reference sequence). Trimming took 1 base from V and 8 from J; bases not matched to a gene: 1. The CDR3 loop is CSARGQGGYTF. The CDR3 DNA sequence: TGCAGTGCTAGAGGACAGGGCGGCTACACCTTC.

The chain joins TRBV5-1 to TRBJ1-1, with 10 bases fitting TRBD1. The CDR3 consists of 15 residues. Germline assignment: CDR1 SGHRS and CDR2 YFSETQ. V lost 4 bases to trimming and J lost 4 bases; unmatched junction nucleotides: 7. CDR3 sequence (DNA): TGCGCCAGCAGCAGAATAGGGACAGGGGCCACTGAAGCTTTCTTT. Translation gives CASSRIGTGATEAFF.

The gene calls are TRBV6-1 and TRBJ1-5; D is possibly TRBD1 (5 bases). There are 14 residues in the CDR3. The V gene's germline CDR1 is MNHNS and CDR2 SASEGT. The V end lost 0 bases, the J end lost 7 bases, and 10 bases lay between the germline ends. Here the CDR3 reads CASSEAGGGQPQHF. In DNA, the CDR3 is TGTGCCAGCAGTGAAGCGGGGGGAGGACAGCCCCAGCATTTT.

The chain has TRBV30 and TRBJ1-1; D is possibly TRBD1 (6 bases). The CDR3 runs 13 residues. Germline V gene data show CDR1 as GTSNPN and CDR2 as SVGIG (reference sequence). V was trimmed by 4 bases and J by 2 bases, leaving 11 bases between them. CDR3 bases: TGTGCCTGGAAGGGACACTTTAACACTGAAGCTTTCTTT. As protein: CAWKGHFNTEAFF.

This clone has only one observation. The chain has TRBV18 and TRBJ2-3; 11 bases are shared with TRBD2. The CDR3 spans 16 residues. V dropped 1 base and J dropped 6; count of bases not matched to a gene: 6. CDR1 and CDR2 from the germline V gene are KGHSH and LQKENI. The DNA for the CDR3 is TGTGCCAGCTCACCACGGCTAGCGGGGGGCAGGGATACGCAGTATTTT. Protein: CASSPRLAGGRDTQYF.